Listed below are T cell receptor beta chains from one sample, sequenced in a study of T-cell memory formation after mild COVID-19. MiXCR, run by TCRdb on the 5' RACE reads, gives a single entry per CDR3 protein. The data hold about 290,000 distinct CDR3 sequences, with more than 15% observed a single time. The specimen was PBMCs or a T cell subset sorted from them (not recorded which). These receptors were collected from a man aged 18 to 29 who had mild COVID-19 (a few samples of this study predate the infection). Cell type and time point are not known. Each CDR3 is given with its conserved first and last residue. D genes are given only for firm matches. Some rows mark clone size as missing; the rest say once, few, many or name a class of expanded clone.

clone_size	d_call	j_call	v_call	cdr3_aa	cdr3_nt
few	TRBD2	TRBJ2-3	TRBV20-1	CSAREGLAGTDTQYF	TGCAGTGCTAGAGAAGGACTAGCGGGAACAGATACGCAGTATTTT
few	.	TRBJ2-7	TRBV18	CASSSPVRDEQYF	TGTGCCAGCTCTTCCCCGGTTAGGGACGAGCAGTACTTC
few	.	TRBJ2-7	TRBV12-3/TRBV12-4	CASSLRDAPLYEQYF	TGTGCCAGCAGTCTCCGGGACGCTCCCTTGTACGAGCAGTACTTC
.	.	TRBJ2-7	TRBV29-1	CSVSAGQGYDEQYF	TGCAGCGTTTCGGCCGGGCAGGGCTACGACGAGCAGTACTTC
few	.	TRBJ1-4	TRBV12-3/TRBV12-4	CASSLQAINEKLFF	TGTGCCAGCAGTTTACAGGCGATTAATGAAAAACTGTTTTTT
few	.	TRBJ1-5	TRBV10-3	CAISESKGSNQPQHF	TGTGCCATCAGTGAGTCGAAGGGGAGCAATCAGCCCCAGCATTTT
many	.	TRBJ2-3	TRBV20-1	CSASAVLTDTQYF	TGCAGTGCTAGCGCCGTCCTCACAGATACGCAGTATTTT
.	.	TRBJ1-1	TRBV27	CASSLFGSDTEAFF	TGTGCCAGCAGTTTATTTGGCAGCGACACTGAAGCTTTCTTT
many	.	TRBJ1-2	TRBV7-9	CASSLEVGYTF	TGTGCCAGCAGCTTAGAAGTTGGCTACACCTTC
few	.	TRBJ2-5	TRBV7-6	CASSASRVETQYF	TGTGCCAGCAGCGCATCCCGGGTGGAGACCCAGTACTTC
.	.	TRBJ2-7	TRBV20-1	CSPPSQEHSYEQYF	TGCAGTCCTCCGTCACAGGAACACTCCTACGAGCAGTACTTC